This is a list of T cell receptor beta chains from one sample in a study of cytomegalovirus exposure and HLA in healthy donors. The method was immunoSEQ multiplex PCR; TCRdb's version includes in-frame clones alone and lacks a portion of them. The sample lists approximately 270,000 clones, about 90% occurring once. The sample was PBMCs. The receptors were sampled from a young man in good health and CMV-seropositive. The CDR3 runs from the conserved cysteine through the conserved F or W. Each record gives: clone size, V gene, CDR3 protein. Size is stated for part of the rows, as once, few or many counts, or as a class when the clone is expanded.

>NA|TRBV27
CASSLVGKLVTEAFF
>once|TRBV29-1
CSVGTRLSTDTQYF
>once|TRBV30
CAWSVNRARPPQHF
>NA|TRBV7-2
CAILGGANYGYTF
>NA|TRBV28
CASSFGLGAYEQYF
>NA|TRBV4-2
CASSQEGTMNTEAFF
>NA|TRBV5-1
CASSLGWSEYEQYF
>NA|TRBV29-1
CSVDGTDTQYF
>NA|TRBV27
CASSRSGSHYEQYF
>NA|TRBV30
CAWSTPAYEQYF
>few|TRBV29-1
CSVERDRAIGYTF
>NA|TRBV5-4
CASSLVQGPSKHEQYF
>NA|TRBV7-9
CASSSHPDRDMNTEAFF
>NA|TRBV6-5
CASNEAGAPYEQYF
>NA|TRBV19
CASSIGTSDTQYF
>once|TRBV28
CASRPGGWWEQYF
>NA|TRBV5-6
CASSLSLGIRKLAVYEQYF
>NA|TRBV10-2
CASSLAIEQFF
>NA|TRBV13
CASSFPTGINEQFF
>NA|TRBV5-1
CASSFGTVEWTEAFF
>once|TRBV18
CASSPPWASPGNTIYF
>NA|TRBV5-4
CASSTPDREGDTQYF
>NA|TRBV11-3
CASSSGPSTDTQYF
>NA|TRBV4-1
CASSQPGQGGGYTF
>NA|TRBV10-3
CAISERGSGANVLTF
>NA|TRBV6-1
CASSATRALNEKLFF
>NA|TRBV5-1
CASSLTGTLNTEAFF
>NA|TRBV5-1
CASSFTPEQSTDTQYF
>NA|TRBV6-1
CASRGQPNQPQHF
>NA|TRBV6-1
CASRPAGSGEQYF
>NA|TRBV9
CASSVGGLEQFF
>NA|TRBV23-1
CASSRGGNSNQPQHF
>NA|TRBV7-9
CASSSPRGWGSIDYGYTF
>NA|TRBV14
CASSSRDRGTEAFF
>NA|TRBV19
CASLGLSGRGNEQFF
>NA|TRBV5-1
CASSLDPRTGASRVYEQYF
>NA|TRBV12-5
CASGLNTYQPQHF
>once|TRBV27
CASSLVGGPLETQYF
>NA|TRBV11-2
CASSSRQGQDGTEAFF
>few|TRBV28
CASSSTVDEKLFF
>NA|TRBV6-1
CASSPGKQETQYF
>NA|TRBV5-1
CASSPGQQETQYF
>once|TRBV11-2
CASSLIAGRFYNEQFF
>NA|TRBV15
CATSTGKGNQPQHF
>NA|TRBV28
CASSLAENTEAFF
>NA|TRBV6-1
CASSEQGGDQPQHF
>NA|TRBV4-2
CASSQVSATIYNEQFF
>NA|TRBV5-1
CASSSWTGSSGNTIYF
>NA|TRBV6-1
CASSESPASGETQYF
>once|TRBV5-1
CASSNGQIARELFF
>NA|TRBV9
CASSPGWGESAFF
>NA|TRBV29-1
CSVRGGEQLFKGAFF